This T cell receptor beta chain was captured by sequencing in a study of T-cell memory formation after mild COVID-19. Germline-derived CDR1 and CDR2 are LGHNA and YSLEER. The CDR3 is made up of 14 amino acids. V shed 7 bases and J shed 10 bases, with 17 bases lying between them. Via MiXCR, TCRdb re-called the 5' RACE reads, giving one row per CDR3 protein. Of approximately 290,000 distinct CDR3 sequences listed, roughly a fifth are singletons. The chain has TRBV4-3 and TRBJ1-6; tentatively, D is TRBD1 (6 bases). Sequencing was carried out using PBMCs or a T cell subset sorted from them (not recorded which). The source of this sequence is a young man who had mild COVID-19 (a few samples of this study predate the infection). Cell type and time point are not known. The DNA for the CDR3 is TGCGCCAGCAAGGGAGACAGGTTTGAATCACCCCTCCACTTT. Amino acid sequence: CASKGDRFESPLHF.